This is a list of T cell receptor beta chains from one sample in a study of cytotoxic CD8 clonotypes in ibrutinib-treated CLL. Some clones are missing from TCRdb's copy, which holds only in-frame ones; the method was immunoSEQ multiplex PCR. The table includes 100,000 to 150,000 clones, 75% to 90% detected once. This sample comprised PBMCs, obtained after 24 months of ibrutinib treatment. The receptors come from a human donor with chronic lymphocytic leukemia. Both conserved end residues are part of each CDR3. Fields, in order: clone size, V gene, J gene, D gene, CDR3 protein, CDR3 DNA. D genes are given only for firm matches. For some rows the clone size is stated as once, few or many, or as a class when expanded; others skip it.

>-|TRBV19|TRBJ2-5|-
CASSVRPETQYF
TGTGCCAGTAGTGTCCGACCTGAGACCCAGTACTTC
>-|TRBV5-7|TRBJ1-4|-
CASSLCGKLFF
TGTGCCAGCAGCTTGTGCGGAAAACTGTTTTTT
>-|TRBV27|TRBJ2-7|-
CASSLLGSSLYF
TGTGCCAGCAGTTTGCTTGGGAGTAGCTTATACTTC
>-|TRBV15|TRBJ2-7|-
CATSREQGRTYEQYF
TGTGCCACCAGCAGAGAACAGGGGAGGACCTACGAGCAGTACTTC
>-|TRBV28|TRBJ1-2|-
CASSFRAATNYGYTF
TGTGCCAGCAGTTTCAGGGCAGCTACTAACTATGGCTACACCTTC
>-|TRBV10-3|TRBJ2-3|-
CAISGQSRSTDTQYF
TGTGCCATCAGTGGGCAAAGTAGAAGCACAGATACGCAGTATTTT
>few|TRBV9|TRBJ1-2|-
CASRGDYGYTF
TGTGCCAGCAGAGGGGACTATGGCTACACCTTC
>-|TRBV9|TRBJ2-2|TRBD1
CASSTRQGANTGELFF
TGTGCCAGCAGCACCCGACAGGGGGCGAACACCGGGGAGCTGTTTTTT
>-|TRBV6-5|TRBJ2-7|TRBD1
CASSQSPDRGDEQYF
TGTGCCAGCAGCCAGAGCCCGGACAGGGGCGACGAGCAGTACTTC
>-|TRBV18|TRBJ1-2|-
CASSPKTGSYGYTF
TGTGCCAGCTCCCCCAAGACGGGCTCGTATGGCTACACCTTC
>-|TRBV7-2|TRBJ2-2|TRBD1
CASSLVGTGYTGELFF
TGTGCCAGCAGCTTAGTCGGGACAGGATACACCGGGGAGCTGTTTTTT
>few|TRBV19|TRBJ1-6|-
CASSDRPSSYNSPLHF
TGTGCCAGTTCAGACAGGCCGAGCTCCTATAATTCACCCCTCCACTTT
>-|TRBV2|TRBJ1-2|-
CASSADVYGYTF
TGTGCCAGCAGCGCAGATGTATATGGCTACACCTTC
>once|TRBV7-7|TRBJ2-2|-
CASSLDGGWDTGELFF
TGTGCCAGCAGCTTAGATGGAGGGTGGGACACCGGGGAGCTGTTTTTT
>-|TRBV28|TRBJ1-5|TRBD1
CASSLGTGGGIQPQHF
TGTGCCAGCAGTTTGGGGACAGGGGGAGGAATTCAGCCCCAGCATTTT
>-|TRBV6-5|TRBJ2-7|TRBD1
CASSGDRQGAYEQYF
TGTGCCAGCAGTGGCGACAGACAGGGAGCCTACGAGCAGTACTTC
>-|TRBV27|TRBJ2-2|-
CASSLLSYTGELFF
TGTGCCAGCAGTTTATTATCGTACACCGGGGAGCTGTTTTTT
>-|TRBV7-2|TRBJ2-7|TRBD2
CASSLAGTSGYEQYF
TGTGCCAGCAGCTTAGCCGGGACTAGCGGTTACGAGCAGTACTTC
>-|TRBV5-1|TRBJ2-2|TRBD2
CASKIAGGPQRTGELFF
TGCGCCAGCAAGATTGCGGGGGGCCCTCAGAGGACCGGGGAGCTGTTTTTT
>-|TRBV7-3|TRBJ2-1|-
CASSYFSGGGVDEQFF
TGTGCCAGCAGCTACTTCTCGGGGGGCGGTGTTGATGAGCAGTTCTTC
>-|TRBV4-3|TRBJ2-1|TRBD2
CASSQDFAASGRRDEQFF
TGCGCCAGCAGCCAAGATTTCGCTGCTAGCGGGAGGCGCGATGAGCAGTTCTTC
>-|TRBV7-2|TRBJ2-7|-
CASSLGGQSYEQYF
TGTGCCAGCAGCTTAGGGGGGCAGTCCTACGAGCAGTACTTC
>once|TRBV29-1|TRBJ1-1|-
CSVVSGVITGTEAFF
TGCAGCGTTGTGTCCGGGGTCATAACGGGCACTGAAGCTTTCTTT
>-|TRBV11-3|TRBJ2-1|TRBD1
CASSLRTGSHEQFF
TGTGCCAGCAGCCTCCGGACAGGGAGCCATGAGCAGTTCTTC
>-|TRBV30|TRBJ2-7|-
CAWRQGMSSYEQYF
TGTGCCTGGAGGCAGGGTATGAGCTCCTACGAGCAGTACTTC
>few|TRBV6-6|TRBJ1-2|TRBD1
CASISLLGGGGYTF
TGTGCCAGCATTTCATTACTAGGGGGCGGTGGCTACACCTTC
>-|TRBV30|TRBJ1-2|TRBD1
CAWANRGVGYTF
TGTGCCTGGGCGAACAGGGGGGTTGGCTACACCTTC
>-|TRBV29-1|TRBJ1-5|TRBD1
CSVHDRGSNQPQHF
TGCAGCGTGCACGACAGGGGAAGCAATCAGCCCCAGCATTTT
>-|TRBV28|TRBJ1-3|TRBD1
CASSVRGPGNTIYF
TGTGCCAGCAGCGTCAGGGGGCCTGGAAACACCATATATTTT
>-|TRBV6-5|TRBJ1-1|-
CASSLQRGTEAFF
TGTGCCAGCAGCTTACAGCGGGGCACTGAAGCTTTCTTT
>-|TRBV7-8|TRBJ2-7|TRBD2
CASSQKRLAVPYEQYF
TGTGCCAGCAGCCAGAAAAGACTAGCGGTTCCCTACGAGCAGTACTTC
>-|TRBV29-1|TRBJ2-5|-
CSVSKGSQETQYF
TGCAGCGTTTCCAAGGGGAGCCAAGAGACCCAGTACTTC
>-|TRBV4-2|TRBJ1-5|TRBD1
CASSPSRQGVNQPQHF
TGTGCCAGCAGCCCCAGCCGACAGGGGGTCAATCAGCCCCAGCATTTT
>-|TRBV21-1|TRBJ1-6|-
CASSSRGSAWHTLHF
TGTGCCAGCAGCAGCAGGGGTTCCGCATGGCACACCCTCCACTTT
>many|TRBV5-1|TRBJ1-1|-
CASSLMVNTEAFF
TGCGCCAGCAGCTTGATGGTGAACACTGAAGCTTTCTTT
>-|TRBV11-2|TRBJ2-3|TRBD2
CASRLLRREGQWTDTQYF
TGTGCCAGCAGGTTGCTCCGGCGGGAGGGCCAATGGACAGATACGCAGTATTTT
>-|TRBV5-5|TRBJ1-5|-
CASNEGNQPQHF
TGTGCCAGCAACGAGGGGAATCAGCCCCAGCATTTT
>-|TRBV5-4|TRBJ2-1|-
CASSPDRLNEQFF
TGTGCCAGCAGCCCAGACAGGCTCAATGAGCAGTTCTTC
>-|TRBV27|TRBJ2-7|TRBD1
CASSLRQGPHEQYF
TGTGCCAGCAGTTTGCGACAGGGCCCCCACGAGCAGTACTTC
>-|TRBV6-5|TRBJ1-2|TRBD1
CASSYATGADYGYTF
TGTGCCAGCAGTTACGCGACAGGGGCCGACTATGGCTACACCTTC
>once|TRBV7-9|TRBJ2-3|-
CASSLAGSGDTQYF
TGTGCCAGCAGCTTAGCAGGGAGTGGAGATACGCAGTATTTT
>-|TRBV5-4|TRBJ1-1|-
CASSSRRGSNTEAFF
TGTGCCAGCAGCTCCCGACGGGGCTCGAACACTGAAGCTTTCTTT
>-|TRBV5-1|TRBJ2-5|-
CASSGGQGIQETQYF
TGCGCCAGCAGCGGAGGTCAGGGAATCCAAGAGACCCAGTACTTC
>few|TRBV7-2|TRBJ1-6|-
CASSPRSRVNSPLHF
TGTGCCAGCAGCCCCCGATCGAGGGTTAATTCACCCCTCCACTTT
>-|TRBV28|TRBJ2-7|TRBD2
CASSREGGSSYEQYF
TGTGCCAGCAGTCGGGAGGGGGGGTCCTCCTACGAGCAGTACTTC
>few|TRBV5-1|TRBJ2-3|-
CATSWAGGGTDTQYF
TGCGCCACCTCGTGGGCGGGCGGTGGTACAGATACGCAGTATTTT
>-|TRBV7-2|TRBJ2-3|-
CASSPRRDTQYF
TGTGCCAGCAGCCCTCGGCGGGATACGCAGTATTTT
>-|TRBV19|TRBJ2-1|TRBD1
CASCGTGDNNEQFF
TGTGCCAGTTGCGGGACAGGGGACAACAATGAGCAGTTCTTC